The present T cell receptor (beta chain) was sequenced within a study of blood T cell repertoires in COVID-19. The wider study: The United States, Italy and Spain provided the acute and convalescent COVID-19 samples. The cDNA or gDNA used as material had been derived from T cells, B-cell-depleted T cells, or PBMCs.

Per the original data handling: Estimated nucleated cell counts came from reference gene primer amplification. The data were produced by immunoSEQ multiplex PCR, yet TCRdb's version contains in-frame clones alone and is incomplete. The D gene and trimming were derived from the DNA, and the V and J assignments and clone size from that table. The sample has around 170,000 clones, about 81% seen once; the top ten hold under 15%. Germline V gene data show CDR1 as SGDLS and CDR2 as YYNGEE. This CDR3 has 14 residues. The V gene end was trimmed by 0 bases and the J gene end by 5 bases; junction bases not matched to a gene: 3.

The TCR sequence derives from a man aged 25 to 45 with active or convalescent COVID-19. This chain joins TRBV9 and TRBJ2-5; the match to TRBD2 covers 8 bases. The source material was peripheral blood. CDR3 sequence: CASSVASGGETQYF. As DNA, the CDR3 is TGTGCCAGCAGCGTAGCTTCGGGGGGGGAGACCCAGTACTTC.